This entry is about one T cell receptor beta chain. J lost 4 bases, V lost 5 bases, and 8 bases had no gene match. From germline, CDR1 is SGHNT and CDR2 YENEEA. The CDR3 length is 15 residues. Sequenced by immunoSEQ multiplex PCR; TCRdb stores in-frame clones only, minus some. The sample has some 50,000 clones; about 90% are singletons. The entry originates in a study of blood T cell repertoires in COVID-19. The genes are TRBV11-3 and TRBJ2-3, with TRBD2 matching over 8 bases. Material for sequencing was peripheral blood. The sequence was obtained from a man in his 70s with active COVID-19. In DNA form, the CDR3 reads TGTGCCAGCAGCGCAACGGGGGGGCCCTCAGATACGCAGTATTTT. Translating gives CASSATGGPSDTQYF.